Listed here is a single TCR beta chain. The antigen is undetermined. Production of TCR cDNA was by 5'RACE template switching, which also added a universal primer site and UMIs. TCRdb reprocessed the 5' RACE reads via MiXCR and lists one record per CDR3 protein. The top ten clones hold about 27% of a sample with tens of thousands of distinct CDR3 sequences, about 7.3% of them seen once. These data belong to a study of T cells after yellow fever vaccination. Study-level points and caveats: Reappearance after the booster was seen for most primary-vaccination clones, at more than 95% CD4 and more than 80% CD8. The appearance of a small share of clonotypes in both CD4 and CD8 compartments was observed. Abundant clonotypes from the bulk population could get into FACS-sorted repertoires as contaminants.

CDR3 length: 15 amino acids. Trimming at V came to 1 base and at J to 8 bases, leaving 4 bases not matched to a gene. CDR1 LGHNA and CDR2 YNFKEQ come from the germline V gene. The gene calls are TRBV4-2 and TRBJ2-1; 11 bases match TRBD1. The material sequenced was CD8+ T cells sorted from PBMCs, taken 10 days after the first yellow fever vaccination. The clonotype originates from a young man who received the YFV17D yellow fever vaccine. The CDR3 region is CASSQGDRGFDEQFF. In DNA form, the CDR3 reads TGTGCCAGCAGCCAAGGGGACAGGGGGTTTGATGAGCAGTTCTTC.